Each of the 21 T cell receptor beta chains below was sequenced from the same sample in a study of Graves' ophthalmopathy and Graves' hyperthyroidism. For repertoire sequencing, the TCR beta CDR3 regions were amplified from RNA transcripts. HTBI-primed RT-PCR formed the first round, and a multiplex PCR formed the second. TCRdb re-called the multiplex PCR reads through MiXCR, storing one row per CDR3 protein. This table has roughly 300,000 distinct CDR3 sequences, roughly 17% appearing once. The specimen was peripheral blood. These receptor sequences come from an adult man with Graves' ophthalmopathy.

This clonotype was recorded at least ten times. The CDR3 reads CAWIGYAEAFF. The DNA of the CDR3 is TGTGCCTGGATTGGGTATGCTGAAGCTTTCTTT. The chain links TRBV30 to TRBJ1-1; no definite D call. The germline CDR1 and CDR2 sequences are GTSNPN and SVGIG (reference sequence). CDR3 length: 11 amino acids. Deletions cut 4 bases from V and 6 bases from J, with 9 bases between.

There are many counts of this clonotype. DNA for the CDR3: TGTGCCAGTAGTATGGTTGCCACGGGAGAGCAGTACTTC. Translated: CASSMVATGEQYF. This sequence joins TRBV19 and TRBJ2-7, with D possibly TRBD2 on 5 matching bases. The CDR3 sequence is 13 residues long. Germline values: CDR1 LNHDA, CDR2 SQIVND (reference sequence). V dropped 3 bases and J dropped 7 bases, with 13 bases sitting between them.

The rearrangement links TRBV7-2 to TRBJ1-1; D might be TRBD1 (6 bases). Germline lookup yields CDR1 SGHTA and CDR2 FQGNSA. Between the trimmed V and J ends, which lost 5 bases and 6 bases, there was a span of 16 bases. This CDR3 is built from 14 residues. CDR3 residues: CASSPGTLSAEAFF. The CDR3 DNA sequence: TGTGCCAGCAGCCCCGGGACATTGAGTGCTGAAGCTTTCTTT.

Details on this clonotype: This may be a read error: a much more frequent sequence differs by one nucleotide. The V gene is TRBV6-5, the J gene TRBJ2-2, with unresolved D. The CDR3 sequence is 12 residues long. Germline V gene sequence: CDR1 MNHEY, CDR2 SVGAGI. Trimming shortened V by 1 base and J by 7 bases, and 4 bases separated the two germline ends. This CDR3 is CASSYWGGELFF. CDR3 nucleotide sequence: TGTGCCAGCAGTTACTGGGGCGGGGAGCTGTTTTTT.

This clonotype was detected only a few times. This chain joins TRBV2 and TRBJ2-5, with D unclear. Germline values: CDR1 SNHLY, CDR2 FYNNEI. Between the trimmed V and J ends, which lost 7 bases and 4 bases, there was a span of 22 bases. The CDR3 has 16 residues. CDR3 sequence (DNA): TGTGCCAGCAATAAACGGACCTCCATGGTCCCAGAGACCCAGTACTTC. Its translation: CASNKRTSMVPETQYF.

This clonotype was counted at least ten times. The J gene is TRBJ2-7, the V gene TRBV20-1, with 10 bases matching TRBD2. The CDR3 totals 13 residues. The germline V gene encodes CDR1 DFQATT and CDR2 SNEGSKA (reference sequence). The V gene end was trimmed by 7 bases and the J gene end by 3 bases; junction bases not matched to a gene: 6. The CDR3 sequence is CSGSSGSFYEQYF. The DNA for the CDR3 is TGCAGTGGGTCTAGCGGGAGTTTCTACGAGCAGTACTTC.

In regard to this clonotype: At one of its ends the junction is not consistent with the germline gene, which may arise from a read error. The rearrangement links TRBV12-3 or TRBV12-4 to TRBJ2-7, with D unclear. This CDR3 is 11 amino acids long. The DNA for the CDR3 is TGTGCCAGCAGTTTGAACTACGGGCAGTACTTC. This codes for CASSLNYGQYF.

The table lists this clonotype with many counts. This chain uses TRBV30 with TRBJ1-5, with 10 bases that match TRBD1. V lost 2 bases to trimming and J lost 3 bases; unmatched junction nucleotides: 4. This CDR3 spans 15 amino acids. CDR1 and CDR2 from the germline V gene are GTSNPN and SVGIG (reference sequence). DNA of the CDR3: TGTGCCTGGAGTTCTGACAGGGGGCCCAATCAGCCCCAGCATTTT. Encoded protein: CAWSSDRGPNQPQHF.

This clonotype was picked up many times. The rearrangement links TRBV10-3 to TRBJ1-5; 8 nucleotides match TRBD1. The V segment lost 5 bases and the J segment 4 bases; nucleotides outside the gene matches: 4. This CDR3 has 14 residues. The germline V gene has CDR1 ENHRY and CDR2 SYGVKD. The CDR3 region has the DNA TGTGCCATCAGTACCGGGACAGGAAATCAGCCCCAGCATTTT. This sequence encodes CAISTGTGNQPQHF.

Comment on this clonotype: At one end, the junction sequence differs from germline, possibly due to a read error. V usage is TRBV7-2 and J usage is TRBJ2-4; a possible D gene is TRBD1 (5 bases). CDR1 is SGHTA and CDR2 is FQGNSA in the germline V gene. The CDR3 is 12 amino acids. The CDR3 is CSSSSQGRHLRF. The DNA of the CDR3 is TGTTCCAGCAGCTCGCAGGGCCGGCACTTGAGGTTC. Supplemented by reference TRBV7-2 and TRBJ2-4, the full variable domain reads GAGVSQSPSNKVTEKGKDVELRCDPISGHTALYWYRQSLGQGLEFLIYFQGNSAPDKSGLPSDRFSAERTGGSVSTLTIQRTQQEDSAVYLCSSSSQGRHLRFGAGTRLSVL.

This clonotype showed up many times. The chain combines TRBV30 with TRBJ1-3, with a possible D match to TRBD1 (5 bases). From germline, CDR1 is GTSNPN and CDR2 SVGIG (reference sequence). CDR3 length: 15 amino acids. V lost 5 bases and J lost 1, with 15 bases in between. The CDR3 DNA reads as TGTGCCTGGGAATTTTTGGGGGGTTCTGGAAACACCATATATTTT. Its translation: CAWEFLGGSGNTIYF.

V is TRBV2 and J is TRBJ2-4; tentatively, D is TRBD2 (5 bases). Trimming left V 3 bases short and J 3 bases short, with 15 bases between. The CDR3 runs to 16 residues. The germline V gene encodes CDR1 SNHLY and CDR2 FYNNEI. The CDR3: CASSDGDYLVKNIQYF. Here the CDR3 DNA reads TGTGCCAGCAGTGATGGAGACTACCTAGTCAAAAACATTCAGTACTTC.

This clonotype was found many times. This may be a read error, as it is one base from a much larger clone. This chain links TRBV11-2 with TRBJ2-7, with a weak D call TRBD2 (6 bases). V shed 4 bases and J shed 2 bases, with 12 bases lying between them. Per germline, CDR1 SGHAT and CDR2 FQNNGV. The CDR3 totals 14 residues. The CDR3 coding sequence is TGTGCCAGCAGCTCGGGACTTGGGCCCTACGAGCAGTACTTC. Its translation: CASSSGLGPYEQYF. Supplemented by reference TRBV11-2 and TRBJ2-7, the full variable domain reads EAGVAQSPRYKIIEKRQSVAFWCNPISGHATLYWYQQILGQGPKLLIQFQNNGVVDDSQLPKDRFSAERLKGVDSTLKIQPAKLEDSAVYLCASSSGLGPYEQYFGPGTRLTVT.

This clonotype was counted many times. J is TRBJ1-2 and V is TRBV15, with D possibly matching TRBD1 (6 bases). Germline V gene sequence: CDR1 LNHNV, CDR2 YYDKDF (reference sequence). This CDR3 spans 14 amino acids. V was clipped by 0 bases and J by 8 bases, with 13 bases between them. The CDR3 here is CATSRDQGTDGYTF. As DNA, the CDR3 is TGTGCCACCAGCAGAGATCAGGGGACTGACGGCTACACCTTC. The full variable domain, rest sourced from reference TRBV15 and TRBJ1-2, is DAMVIQNPRYQVTQFGKPVTLSCSQTLNHNVMYWYQQKSSQAPKLLFHYYDKDFNNEADTPDNFQSRRPNTSFCFLDIRSPGLGDTAMYLCATSRDQGTDGYTFGSGTRLTVV.

Many counts were recorded for this clonotype. Without the conserved terminal phenylalanine or tryptophan, this CDR3 likely stems from a read error. The chain couples TRBV20-1 to TRBJ1-1, with TRBD1 as a possible D gene (5 bases). CDR1 and CDR2 (germline): DFQATT, SNEGSKA (reference sequence). This CDR3 has 15 amino acids. V gave up 6 bases and J gave up 3 bases, with 20 bases separating them. CDR3 in amino acids: CSAPPGATSDTEAFL. Here the CDR3 DNA reads TGCAGTGCCCCGCCTGGGGCGACTTCGGACACTGAAGCTTTCCTT.

This clonotype was counted ten times or more. The chain is built from TRBV5-5 and TRBJ2-2; 7 bases are a match to TRBD1. This CDR3 is built from 16 residues. CDR1 is SGHKS and CDR2 is YYEKEE in the germline V gene (reference sequence). Germline trimming cut 0 bases from V and 5 bases from J; bases unmatched to any gene: 7. The CDR3 coding sequence is TGTGCCAGCAGCTTGGAGCATGACAGGGCTACCGGGGAGCTGTTTTTT. Residues: CASSLEHDRATGELFF.

This clonotype occurred a few times. The gene calls are TRBV6-5 and TRBJ2-2; 8 bases fit TRBD2. Germline CDR1 and CDR2: MNHEY and SVGAGI. The CDR3 extends over 16 amino acids. V lost 2 bases, J lost 7 bases, and 9 bases stayed unmatched. The DNA for the CDR3 is TGTGCCAGCAGTTACCGGTTAGCGGGAATTAGCGGGGAGCTGTTTTTT. It encodes CASSYRLAGISGELFF.

In its sample, this clonotype was seen many times. This chain connects TRBV5-1 to TRBJ2-5; D is unclear. V was clipped by 1 base and J by 5 bases, with 9 bases between them. CDR3 length equals 13 residues. Germline loops: CDR1 SGHRS, CDR2 YFSETQ. The CDR3 sequence: CASSLLIRETQYF. Written as DNA, the CDR3 is TGCGCCAGCAGCTTGTTAATAAGGGAGACCCAGTACTTC.

DNA for the CDR3: TGTGCCAGCGGAGGAAAAAGACTAGCGGGAGTCCGGTACGAGCAGTACTTC. Its translation: CASGGKRLAGVRYEQYF. This chain links TRBV2 with TRBJ2-7; 12 nucleotides align to TRBD2. Germline V gene data show CDR1 as SNHLY and CDR2 as FYNNEI. The CDR3 spans 17 residues. The V and J ends lost 8 bases and 4 bases, in that order; junction bases with no gene match: 15.

This clonotype was seen at least ten times. This chain connects TRBV30 to TRBJ1-1; D gene ambiguous. The CDR3 loop spans 11 amino acids. Germline V gene data show CDR1 as GTSNPN and CDR2 as SVGIG (reference sequence). V gave up 3 bases and J gave up 8 bases, with 10 bases separating them. The CDR3 is CAWRKTGEAFF. Written as DNA, the CDR3 is TGTGCCTGGAGAAAGACCGGAGAAGCTTTCTTT.

This clonotype was seen at least ten times. The rearrangement links TRBV5-1 to TRBJ1-1; no definite D call. The germline gives CDR1 SGHRS, CDR2 YFSETQ. V gave up 6 bases and J gave up 1 base, with 16 bases separating them. The CDR3 runs to 15 residues. CDR3 coding DNA: TGCGCCAGCAACTTCGCTCCACATCGGAACACTGAAGCTTTCTTT. It specifies CASNFAPHRNTEAFF.